The clone carrying this T cell receptor (beta chain) showed up many times. The antigen remains undetermined. Hyperthyroidism, newly diagnosed and lasting under 2 months, affected patients aged 18 to 65. The CDR3 has 13 residues. With 4 bases removed from V and 8 bases from J, the gap between germline ends came to 13 bases. Germline values: CDR1 SGHRS, CDR2 YFSETQ. The data stem from a study of T cells in Graves' hyperthyroidism and ophthalmopathy. Regarding the study as a whole: Separating ophthalmopathy from stable hyperthyroidism was achieved by a 13 V-J model.

Researchers took RNA transcripts and amplified the TCR beta CDR3 regions from them. First-round RT-PCR targeting the TCR CDR3 was performed with the HTBI primer set. TCRdb called the multiplex PCR reads again in MiXCR, with one record for every CDR3 protein. The data show approximately 560,000 distinct CDR3 sequences, with around 14% seen just once and under 8% held by the top ten. The J gene is TRBJ2-1, the V gene TRBV5-1; D is uncertain. This clonotype was obtained from a woman in her thirties with Graves' hyperthyroidism. The sequencing input was blood. Here the CDR3 DNA reads TGCGCCAGCAGCACCGTCTCTCGCCATGAGCAGTTCTTC. Its translation: CASSTVSRHEQFF.